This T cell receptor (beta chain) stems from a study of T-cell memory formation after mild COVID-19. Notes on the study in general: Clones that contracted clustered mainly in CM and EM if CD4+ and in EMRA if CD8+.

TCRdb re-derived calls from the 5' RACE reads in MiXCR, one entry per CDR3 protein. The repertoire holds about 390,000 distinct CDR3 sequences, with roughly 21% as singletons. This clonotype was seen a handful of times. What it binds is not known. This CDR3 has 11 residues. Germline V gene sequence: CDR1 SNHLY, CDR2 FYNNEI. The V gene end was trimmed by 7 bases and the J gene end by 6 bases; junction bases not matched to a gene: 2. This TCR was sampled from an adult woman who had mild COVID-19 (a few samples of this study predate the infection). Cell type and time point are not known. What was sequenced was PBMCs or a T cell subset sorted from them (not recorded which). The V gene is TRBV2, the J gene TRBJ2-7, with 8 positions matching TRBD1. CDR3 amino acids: CASMDRVEQYF. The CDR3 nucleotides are TGTGCCAGCATGGACAGGGTCGAGCAGTACTTC.